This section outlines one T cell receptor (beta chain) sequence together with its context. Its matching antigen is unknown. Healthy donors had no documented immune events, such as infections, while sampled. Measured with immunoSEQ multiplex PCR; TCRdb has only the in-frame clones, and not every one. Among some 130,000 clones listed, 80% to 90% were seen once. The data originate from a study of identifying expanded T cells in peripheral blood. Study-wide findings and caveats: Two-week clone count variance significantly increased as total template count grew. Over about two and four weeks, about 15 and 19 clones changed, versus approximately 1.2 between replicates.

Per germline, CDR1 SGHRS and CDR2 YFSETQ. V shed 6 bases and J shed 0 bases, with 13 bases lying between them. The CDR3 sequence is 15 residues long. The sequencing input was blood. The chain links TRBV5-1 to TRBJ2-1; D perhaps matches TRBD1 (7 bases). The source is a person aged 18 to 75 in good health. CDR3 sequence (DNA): TGCGCCAGCACCTCAGGGGGAGGCTCCTACAATGAGCAGTTCTTC. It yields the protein CASTSGGGSYNEQFF.